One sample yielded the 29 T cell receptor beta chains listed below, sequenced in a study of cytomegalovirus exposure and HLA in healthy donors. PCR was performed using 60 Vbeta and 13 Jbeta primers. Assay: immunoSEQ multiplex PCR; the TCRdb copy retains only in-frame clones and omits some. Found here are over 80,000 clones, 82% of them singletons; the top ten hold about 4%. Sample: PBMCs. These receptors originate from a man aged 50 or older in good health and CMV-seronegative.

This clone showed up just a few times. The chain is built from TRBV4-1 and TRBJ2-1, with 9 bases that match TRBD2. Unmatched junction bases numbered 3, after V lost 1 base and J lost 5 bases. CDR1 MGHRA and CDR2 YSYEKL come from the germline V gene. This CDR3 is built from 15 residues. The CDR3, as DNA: TGCGCCAGCAGCCAAGCGTCTAGCGGGGACAATGAGCAGTTCTTC. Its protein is CASSQASSGDNEQFF.

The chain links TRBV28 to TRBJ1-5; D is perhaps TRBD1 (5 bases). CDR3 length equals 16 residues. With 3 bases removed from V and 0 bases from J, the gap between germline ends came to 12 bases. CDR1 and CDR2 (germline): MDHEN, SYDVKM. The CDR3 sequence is CASSFYYTGSNQPQHF. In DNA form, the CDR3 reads TGTGCCAGCAGTTTTTACTACACAGGTAGCAATCAGCCCCAGCATTTT.

The CDR3 DNA is TGTGCCAGTAGTATGCCTGGAGTTACTGAAGCTTTCTTT. Protein sequence: CASSMPGVTEAFF. This chain connects TRBV19 to TRBJ1-1; no clear D. The CDR3 has 13 amino acids. The germline V and J ends were trimmed by 3 bases and 5 bases, with 10 bases remaining between them. In germline, CDR1 is LNHDA, CDR2 SQIVND (reference sequence).

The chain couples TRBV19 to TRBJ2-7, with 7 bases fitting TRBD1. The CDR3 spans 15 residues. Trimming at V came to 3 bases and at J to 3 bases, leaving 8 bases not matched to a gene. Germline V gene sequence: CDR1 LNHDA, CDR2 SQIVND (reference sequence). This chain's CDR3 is CASSIGDSNYYEQYF. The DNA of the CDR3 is TGTGCCAGTAGTATCGGGGACAGTAATTACTACGAGCAGTACTTC.

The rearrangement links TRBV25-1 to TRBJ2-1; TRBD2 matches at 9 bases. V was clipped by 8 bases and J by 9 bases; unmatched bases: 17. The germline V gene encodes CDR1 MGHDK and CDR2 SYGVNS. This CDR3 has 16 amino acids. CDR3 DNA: TGTGCCAGCGGGGGGATCCGGGGGCGGGAGGGACCTGAGCAGTTCTTC. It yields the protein CASGGIRGREGPEQFF.

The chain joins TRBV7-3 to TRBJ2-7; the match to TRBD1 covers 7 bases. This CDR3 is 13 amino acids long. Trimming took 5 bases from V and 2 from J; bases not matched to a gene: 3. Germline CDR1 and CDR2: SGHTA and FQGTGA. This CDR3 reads CASSRDSAYEQYF. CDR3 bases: TGTGCCAGCAGCCGGGACAGCGCCTACGAGCAGTACTTC.

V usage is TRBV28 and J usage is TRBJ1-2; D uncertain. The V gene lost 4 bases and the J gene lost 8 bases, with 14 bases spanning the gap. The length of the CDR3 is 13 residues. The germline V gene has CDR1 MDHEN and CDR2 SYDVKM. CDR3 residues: CASSSTDRGGYTF. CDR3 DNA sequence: TGTGCCAGCAGTTCTACCGACCGGGGAGGCTACACCTTC.

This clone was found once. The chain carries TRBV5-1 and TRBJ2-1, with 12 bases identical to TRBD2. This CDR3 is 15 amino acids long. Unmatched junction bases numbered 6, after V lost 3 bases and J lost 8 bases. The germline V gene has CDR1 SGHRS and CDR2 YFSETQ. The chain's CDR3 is CASSWGLAGTDEQFF. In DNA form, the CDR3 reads TGCGCCAGCAGCTGGGGACTAGCGGGTACGGATGAGCAGTTCTTC.

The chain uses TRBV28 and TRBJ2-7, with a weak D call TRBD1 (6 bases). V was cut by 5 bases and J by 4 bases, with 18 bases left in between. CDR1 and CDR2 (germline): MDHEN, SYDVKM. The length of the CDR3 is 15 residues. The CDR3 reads CASSLADRMRYEQYF. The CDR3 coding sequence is TGTGCCAGCAGTCTAGCCGACAGGATGCGGTACGAGCAGTACTTC.

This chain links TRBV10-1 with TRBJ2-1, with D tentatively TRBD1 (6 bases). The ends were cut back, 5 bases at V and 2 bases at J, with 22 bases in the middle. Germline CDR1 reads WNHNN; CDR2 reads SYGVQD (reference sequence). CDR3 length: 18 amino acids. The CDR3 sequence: CASSPQPHRAAPYNEQFF. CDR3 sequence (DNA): TGCGCCAGCAGTCCCCAACCCCACAGGGCTGCCCCCTACAATGAGCAGTTCTTC.

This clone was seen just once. CDR3 nucleotide sequence: TGTGCCAGCTCACCCCGAGGAGGGGTCTCCTACGAGCAGTACTTC. As protein: CASSPRGGVSYEQYF. The chain couples TRBV18 to TRBJ2-7, with D maybe TRBD2 (6 bases). Germline CDR1 reads KGHSH; CDR2 reads LQKENI. Between the trimmed V and J ends, which lost 3 bases and 0 bases, there was a span of 12 bases. The CDR3 is 15 amino acids. The complete variable domain, with remaining parts taken from reference TRBV18 and TRBJ2-7, reads NAGVMQNPRHLVRRRGQEARLRCSPMKGHSHVYWYRQLPEEGLKFMVYLQKENIIDESGMPKERFSAEFPKEGPSILRIQQVVRGDSAAYFCASSPRGGVSYEQYFGPGTRLTVT.

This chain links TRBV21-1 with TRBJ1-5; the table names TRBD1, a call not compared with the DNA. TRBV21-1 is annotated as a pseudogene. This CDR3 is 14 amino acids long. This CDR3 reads CASSKFAGNSPQHF. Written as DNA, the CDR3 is TGTGCCAGCAGCAAATTTGCAGGGAACTCGCCCCAGCATTTT.

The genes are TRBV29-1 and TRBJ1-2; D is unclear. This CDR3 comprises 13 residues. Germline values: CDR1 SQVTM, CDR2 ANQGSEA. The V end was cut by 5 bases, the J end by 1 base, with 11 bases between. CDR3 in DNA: TGCAGCGTTTCTTCGGAGGGTAACTATGGCTACACCTTC. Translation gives CSVSSEGNYGYTF.

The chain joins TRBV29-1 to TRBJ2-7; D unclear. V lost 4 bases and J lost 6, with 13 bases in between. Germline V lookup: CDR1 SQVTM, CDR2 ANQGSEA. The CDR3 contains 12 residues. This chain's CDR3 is CSVVSQPPEQYF. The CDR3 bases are TGCAGCGTTGTGTCACAGCCTCCCGAGCAGTACTTC.

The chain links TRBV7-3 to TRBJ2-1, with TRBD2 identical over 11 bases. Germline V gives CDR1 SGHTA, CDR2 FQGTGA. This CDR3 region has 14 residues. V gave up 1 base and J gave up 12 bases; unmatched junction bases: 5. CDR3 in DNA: TGTGCCAGCAGCTTAATCGTTAGCGGGGGGGTGCAGTTCTTC. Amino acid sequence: CASSLIVSGGVQFF.

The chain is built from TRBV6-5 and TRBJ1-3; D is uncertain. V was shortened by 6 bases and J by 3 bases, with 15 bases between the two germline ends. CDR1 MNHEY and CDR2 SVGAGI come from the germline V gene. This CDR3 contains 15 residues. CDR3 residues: CASRPRSPVGNTIYF. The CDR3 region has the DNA TGTGCCAGCAGGCCCCGGTCACCGGTTGGAAACACCATATATTTT.

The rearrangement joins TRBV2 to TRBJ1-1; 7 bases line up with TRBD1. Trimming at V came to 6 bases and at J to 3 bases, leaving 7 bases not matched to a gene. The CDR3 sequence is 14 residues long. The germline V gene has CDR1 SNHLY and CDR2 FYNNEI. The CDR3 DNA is TGTGCCAGCAGCGAACGTACAGGGGACACTGAAGCTTTCTTT. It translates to CASSERTGDTEAFF.

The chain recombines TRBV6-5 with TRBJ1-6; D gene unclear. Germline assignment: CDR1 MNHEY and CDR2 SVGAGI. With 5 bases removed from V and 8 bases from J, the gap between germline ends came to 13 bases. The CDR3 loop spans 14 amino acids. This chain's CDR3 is CASSPGRDDSPLHF. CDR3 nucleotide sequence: TGTGCCAGCAGTCCCGGGAGGGATGATTCACCCCTCCACTTT.

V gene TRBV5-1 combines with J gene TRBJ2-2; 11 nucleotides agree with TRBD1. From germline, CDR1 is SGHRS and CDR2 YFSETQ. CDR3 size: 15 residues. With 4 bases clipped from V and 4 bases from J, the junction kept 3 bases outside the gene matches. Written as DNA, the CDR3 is TGCGCCAGCAGCACCGGGACAGGGGGCACCGGGGAGCTGTTTTTT. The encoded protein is CASSTGTGGTGELFF.

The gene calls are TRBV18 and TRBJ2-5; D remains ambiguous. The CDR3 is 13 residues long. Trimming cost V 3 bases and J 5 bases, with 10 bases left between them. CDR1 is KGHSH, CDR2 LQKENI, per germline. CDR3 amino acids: CASSPSIAETQYF. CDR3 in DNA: TGTGCCAGCTCACCTTCGATCGCGGAGACCCAGTACTTC.

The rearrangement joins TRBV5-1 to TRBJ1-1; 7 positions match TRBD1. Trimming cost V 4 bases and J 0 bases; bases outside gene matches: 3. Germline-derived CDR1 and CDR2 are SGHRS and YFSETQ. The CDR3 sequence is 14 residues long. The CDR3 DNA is TGCGCCAGCAGCGCGGGACAGCTGAACACTGAAGCTTTCTTT. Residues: CASSAGQLNTEAFF. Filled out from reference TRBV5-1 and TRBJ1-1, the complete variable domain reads KAGVTQTPRYLIKTRGQQVTLSCSPISGHRSVSWYQQTPGQGLQFLFEYFSETQRNKGNFPGRFSGRQFSNSRSEMNVSTLELGDSALYLCASSAGQLNTEAFFGQGTRLTVV.

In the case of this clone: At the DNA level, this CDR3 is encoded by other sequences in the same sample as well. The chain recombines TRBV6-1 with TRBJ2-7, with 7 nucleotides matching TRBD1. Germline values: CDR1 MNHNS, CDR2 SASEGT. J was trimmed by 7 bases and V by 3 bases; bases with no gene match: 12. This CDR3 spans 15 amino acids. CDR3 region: CASSDGQGVPWEQYF. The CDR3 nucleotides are TGTGCCAGCAGTGACGGCCAGGGGGTGCCCTGGGAGCAGTACTTC.

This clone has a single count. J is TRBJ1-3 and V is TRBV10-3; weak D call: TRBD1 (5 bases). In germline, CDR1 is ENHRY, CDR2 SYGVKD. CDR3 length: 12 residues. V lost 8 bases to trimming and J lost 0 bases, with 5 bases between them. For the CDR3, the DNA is TGTGCCATCCAGGGCTCTGGAAACACCATATATTTT. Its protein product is CAIQGSGNTIYF.

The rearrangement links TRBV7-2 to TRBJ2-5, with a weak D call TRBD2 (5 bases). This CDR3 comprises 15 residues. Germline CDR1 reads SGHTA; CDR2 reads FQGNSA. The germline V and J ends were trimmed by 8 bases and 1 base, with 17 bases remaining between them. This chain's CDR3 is CASVLGARAQETQYF. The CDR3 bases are TGTGCCAGCGTCCTGGGAGCAAGAGCCCAAGAGACCCAGTACTTC. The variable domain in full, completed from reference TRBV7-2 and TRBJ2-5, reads GAGVSQSPSNKVTEKGKDVELRCDPISGHTALYWYRQSLGQGLEFLIYFQGNSAPDKSGLPSDRFSAERTGGSVSTLTIQRTQQEDSAVYLCASVLGARAQETQYFGPGTRLLVL.

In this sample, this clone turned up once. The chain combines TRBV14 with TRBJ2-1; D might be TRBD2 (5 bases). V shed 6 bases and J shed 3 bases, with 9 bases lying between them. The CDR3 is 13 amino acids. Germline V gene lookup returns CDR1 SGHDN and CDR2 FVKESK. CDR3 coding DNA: TGTGCCAGCAGGCTAGGACTCTACAATGAGCAGTTCTTC. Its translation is CASRLGLYNEQFF. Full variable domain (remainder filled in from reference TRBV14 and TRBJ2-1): EAGVTQFPSHSVIEKGQTVTLRCDPISGHDNLYWYRRVMGKEIKFLLHFVKESKQDESGMPNNRFLAERTGGTYSTLKVQPAELEDSGVYFCASRLGLYNEQFFGPGTRLTVL.

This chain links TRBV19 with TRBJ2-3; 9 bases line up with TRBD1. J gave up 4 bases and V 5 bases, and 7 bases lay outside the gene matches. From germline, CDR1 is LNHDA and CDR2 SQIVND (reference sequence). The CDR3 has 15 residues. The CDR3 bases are TGTGCCAGTAGTTCCCGGGACAGGGTTTCAGATACGCAGTATTTT. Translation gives CASSSRDRVSDTQYF.

This CDR3 reads CASSLQQGRLYEQYF. For the CDR3, the DNA is TGTGCCAGCAGTTTACAACAGGGGCGCCTCTACGAGCAGTACTTC. The gene calls are TRBV27 and TRBJ2-7; 7 positions match TRBD1. The trim removed 2 bases at V and 3 bases at J, leaving 7 bases unmatched. CDR3 size: 15 residues. The germline CDR1 and CDR2 sequences are MNHEY and SMNVEV (reference sequence).

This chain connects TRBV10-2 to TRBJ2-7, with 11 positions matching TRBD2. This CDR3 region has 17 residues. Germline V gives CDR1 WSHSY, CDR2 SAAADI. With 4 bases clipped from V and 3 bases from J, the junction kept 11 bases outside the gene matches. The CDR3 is CASSGASGRSSYYEQYF. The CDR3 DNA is TGCGCCAGCAGTGGGGCTAGCGGGAGGTCCTCTTACTACGAGCAGTACTTC.

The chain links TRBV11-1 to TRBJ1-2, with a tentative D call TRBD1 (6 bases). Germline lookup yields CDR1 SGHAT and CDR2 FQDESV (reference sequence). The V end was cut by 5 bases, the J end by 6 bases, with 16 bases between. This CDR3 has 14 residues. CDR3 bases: TGTGCCAGCAGCCGACAGGCACAGGCAGATGGCTACACCTTC. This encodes CASSRQAQADGYTF.